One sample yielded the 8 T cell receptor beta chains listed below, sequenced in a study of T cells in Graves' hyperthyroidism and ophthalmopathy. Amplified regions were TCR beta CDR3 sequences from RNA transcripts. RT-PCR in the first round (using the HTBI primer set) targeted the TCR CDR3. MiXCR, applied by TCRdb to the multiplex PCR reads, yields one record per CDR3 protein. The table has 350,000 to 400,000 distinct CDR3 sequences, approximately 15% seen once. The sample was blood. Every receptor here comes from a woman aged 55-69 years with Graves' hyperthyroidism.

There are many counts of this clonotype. Here the CDR3 reads CSARRGRTSWETQYF. CDR3 DNA: TGCAGTGCGAGGAGGGGGAGGACTAGCTGGGAGACCCAGTACTTC. V and J are TRBV20-1 and TRBJ2-5; TRBD2 matches 8 bases. The V segment lost 6 bases and the J segment 5 bases; nucleotides outside the gene matches: 14. Per germline, CDR1 DFQATT and CDR2 SNEGSKA (reference sequence). The CDR3 has 15 amino acids.

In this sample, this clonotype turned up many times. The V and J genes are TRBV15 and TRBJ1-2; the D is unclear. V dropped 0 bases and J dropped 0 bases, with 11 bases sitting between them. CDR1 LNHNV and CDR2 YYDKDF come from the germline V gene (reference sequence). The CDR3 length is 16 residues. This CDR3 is CATSRDLVSTNYGYTF. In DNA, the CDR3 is TGTGCCACCAGCAGAGATCTTGTCTCCACTAACTATGGCTACACCTTC.

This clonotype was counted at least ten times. As DNA, the CDR3 is TGTGCCAGCAGCCCGGGACTAGCGGGAGCTACGCAGTATTTT. Protein product: CASSPGLAGATQYF. The chain combines TRBV11-2 with TRBJ2-3, with TRBD2 matching 14 bases. Losses at the gene ends were 5 bases for V and 8 bases for J; bases not matched to a gene: 3. The germline gives CDR1 SGHAT, CDR2 FQNNGV. The CDR3 runs to 14 residues.

The CDR3 reads CASSEQGLSQPQHF. The CDR3 DNA follows: TGTGCCAGCAGTGAGCAGGGCTTGAGTCAGCCCCAGCATTTT. The chain links TRBV25-1 to TRBJ1-5; D may be TRBD1 (5 bases). Germline assignment: CDR1 MGHDK and CDR2 SYGVNS. The CDR3 runs to 14 residues. Trimming left V 3 bases short and J 6 bases short, with 12 bases between.

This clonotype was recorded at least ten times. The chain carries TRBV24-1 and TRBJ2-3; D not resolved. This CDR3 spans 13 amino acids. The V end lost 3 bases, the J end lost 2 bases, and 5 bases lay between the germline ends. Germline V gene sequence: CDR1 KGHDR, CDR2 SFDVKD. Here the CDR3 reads CATSDATTDTQYF. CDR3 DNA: TGTGCCACCAGTGATGCGACCACAGATACGCAGTATTTT.

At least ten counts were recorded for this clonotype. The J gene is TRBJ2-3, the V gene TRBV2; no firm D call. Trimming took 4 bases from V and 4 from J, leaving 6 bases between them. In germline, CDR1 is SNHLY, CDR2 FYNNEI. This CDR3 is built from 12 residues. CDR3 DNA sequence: TGTGCCAGCAGTGCGGCCGCAGATACGCAGTATTTT. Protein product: CASSAAADTQYF.

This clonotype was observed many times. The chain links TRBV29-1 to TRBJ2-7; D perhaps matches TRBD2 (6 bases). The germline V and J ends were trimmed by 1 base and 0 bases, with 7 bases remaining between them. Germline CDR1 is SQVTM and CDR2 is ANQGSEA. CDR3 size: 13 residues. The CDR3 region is CSVEGRDSYEQYF. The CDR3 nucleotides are TGCAGCGTTGAAGGGAGGGACTCCTACGAGCAGTACTTC.

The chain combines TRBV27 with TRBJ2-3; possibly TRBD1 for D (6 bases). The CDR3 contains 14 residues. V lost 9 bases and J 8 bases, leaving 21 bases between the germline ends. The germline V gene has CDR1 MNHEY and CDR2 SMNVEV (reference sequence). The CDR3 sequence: CASGRGTSGGTQYF. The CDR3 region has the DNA TGTGCCAGTGGCAGGGGTACATCCGGAGGTACGCAGTATTTT.